This T cell receptor beta chain was obtained from a study of shared clonotypes between healthy human individuals. Study context: A donor's plate count was three for CD4 naive and three for CD4 memory; CD8 naive had two and CD8 memory one. Study-level results: Generally, estimated richness proved larger in naive subsets than it did in memory subsets.

Naive CD8 cells, CD45RO-negative and positively selected for CCR7, excluded terminally differentiated effector memory CD45RA+ cells. The germline V gene encodes CDR1 MNHEY and CDR2 SMNVEV (reference sequence). The CDR3 is 16 amino acids. V dropped 0 bases and J dropped 4 bases, with 15 bases sitting between them. A note on this clone: Its antigen is not identified.

Samples underwent the assay at deep level. Several immunoSEQ plates received, in even portions, the genomic DNA of each subset. Sequencing used immunoSEQ multiplex PCR; TCRdb keeps in-frame clones, though not all of them. This sample has fewer than 1 million clones, with 90% to 97% found just once. The rearrangement links TRBV27 to TRBJ1-2; possibly TRBD1 for D (5 bases). This receptor was obtained from a man aged 25-45 years in good health. The sequencing sample was made of naive CD8+ T cells sorted from blood. This CDR3 reads CASSLSNSRAGYGYTF. The CDR3 region has the DNA TGTGCCAGCAGTTTATCGAATAGCAGGGCCGGCTATGGCTACACCTTC.